A selection of T cell receptor beta chains follows, all from one sample in a study of Graves' ophthalmopathy and Graves' hyperthyroidism. MiXCR was run by TCRdb on the multiplex PCR reads, yielding one entry per CDR3 protein. The sample lists about 1.1 million distinct CDR3 sequences, about 40% seen once, with 8.5% to 14% in the top ten. Specimen: peripheral blood or thyroid tissue (not recorded which). Receptors originate from an adult man with Graves' hyperthyroidism. Each CDR3 is given with its conserved first and last residue. Fields, in order: clone size, D gene, J gene, V gene, CDR3 DNA, CDR3 protein. D genes are given only for firm matches. A row's size may be missing; if present it is once, few, many or a size class.

size: many
D: TRBD1
J: TRBJ1-2
V: TRBV19
DNA: TGTGCCAGCCAATCTCTGGGACAGGGTGATGGCTACACCTTC
CDR3: CASQSLGQGDGYTF

size: few
D: TRBD2
J: TRBJ2-7
V: TRBV7-8
DNA: TGTGCCAGCAGCTTAAGACTAGCGGGAGGGCCGAGGTCAGAATACGAGCAGTACTTC
CDR3: CASSLRLAGGPRSEYEQYF

size: NA
D: NA
J: TRBJ2-5
V: TRBV6-6
DNA: TGTGCCAGCAGTTACTCTCGTACTGGGGCGGGAGAGACCCAGTACTTC
CDR3: CASSYSRTGAGETQYF

size: NA
D: NA
J: TRBJ2-2
V: TRBV7-3
DNA: TGTGCCAGCAGCTTACTGGCGGTTGCTTCCGGGGAGCTGTTTTTT
CDR3: CASSLLAVASGELFF

size: NA
D: NA
J: TRBJ2-6
V: TRBV7-9
DNA: TGTGCCAGCAGCTTAATGGGGGGGGACACTGAAGCTTTC
CDR3: CASSLMGGDTEAF

size: many
D: TRBD1
J: TRBJ1-2
V: TRBV4-1
DNA: TGCGCCAGCAGCCACCCAGACAGGGAACTAAGAGGCTACACCTTC
CDR3: CASSHPDRELRGYTF

size: NA
D: NA
J: TRBJ1-1
V: TRBV20-1
DNA: TGCAGTGCTAGAGGTTTTGGACAGAGCTTGAACACTGAAGCTTTCTTT
CDR3: CSARGFGQSLNTEAFF

size: many
D: NA
J: TRBJ1-5
V: TRBV5-5
DNA: TGTGCCAGCAGCGAGAGATATAGCAATCAGCCCCAGCATTTT
CDR3: CASSERYSNQPQHF

size: once
D: TRBD2
J: TRBJ2-7
V: TRBV25-1
DNA: TGTGCCAGCAGCCCCTTGGGGGGGGATACCTACGAGCAGTACTTC
CDR3: CASSPLGGDTYEQYF

size: few
D: TRBD1
J: TRBJ1-2
V: TRBV28
DNA: TGTGCCAGCAGTTTATCGGCGAGGGGGCCTGGAGGCTACACCTTC
CDR3: CASSLSARGPGGYTF

size: NA
D: TRBD1
J: TRBJ1-6
V: TRBV2
DNA: TGTGCCAGAACCAGGGAGTACGGACAGGTGCAATCACCCCTCCACTTT
CDR3: CARTREYGQVQSPLHF

size: NA
D: TRBD2
J: TRBJ2-5
V: TRBV9
DNA: TGTGCCAGCAGCCAAGTGGCTAGCGGCCAAGAGACCCAGTACTTC
CDR3: CASSQVASGQETQYF

size: few
D: TRBD2
J: TRBJ2-7
V: TRBV5-8
DNA: TGTGCCAGCTACGGACTAGCGGGGAATACCTACGAGCAGTACTTC
CDR3: CASYGLAGNTYEQYF

size: many
D: NA
J: TRBJ1-3
V: TRBV25-1
DNA: TGTGCCAGCAGTGCCCAGGGTGGAAACACCATATATTTT
CDR3: CASSAQGGNTIYF

size: many
D: NA
J: TRBJ1-6
V: TRBV12-3/TRBV12-4
DNA: TGTGCCAGCAGTTTAGCGATTGGGTCACCCCTCCACTTT
CDR3: CASSLAIGSPLHF

size: NA
D: NA
J: TRBJ1-2
V: TRBV7-9
DNA: TGTGCCAGCAGCGACCAGACAGGTTGGGGCGGCTACACCTTC
CDR3: CASSDQTGWGGYTF

size: NA
D: TRBD1
J: TRBJ1-2
V: TRBV10-3
DNA: TGTGCCATCAGCGGGACAGGCCGGACTAACTATGGCTACACCTTC
CDR3: CAISGTGRTNYGYTF

size: NA
D: TRBD1
J: TRBJ2-5
V: TRBV10-3
DNA: TGTGCCAGCAGTGGTGGGACAGCCCAACAAGAGACCCAGTACTTC
CDR3: CASSGGTAQQETQYF

size: many
D: TRBD1
J: TRBJ2-7
V: TRBV10-3
DNA: TGTGCCATCAGTGCTCTGGACAGGGCTTCCTACGAGCAGTACTTC
CDR3: CAISALDRASYEQYF

size: NA
D: TRBD1
J: TRBJ1-1
V: TRBV20-1
DNA: TGCAGTGCTAGAAAGACAGGGGGCCTCAAAAGGACTTTCTTT
CDR3: CSARKTGGLKRTFF

size: NA
D: TRBD1
J: TRBJ2-7
V: TRBV5-4
DNA: TGCGCCAGCGGCGCCGGGACAGCCTCCTACGAGCAGTACTTC
CDR3: CASGAGTASYEQYF

size: many
D: NA
J: TRBJ1-6
V: TRBV2
DNA: TGTGCCACAGGCGACAGGCCCTATAATTCACCCCTCCACTTT
CDR3: CATGDRPYNSPLHF

size: few
D: NA
J: TRBJ2-5
V: TRBV7-2
DNA: TGTGCCAGCAGGACGACAGGGACCCAGTACTTC
CDR3: CASRTTGTQYF

size: NA
D: TRBD1
J: TRBJ1-4
V: TRBV7-9
DNA: TGTGCCAGCAGCATTGGGACAGAGAATGAAAAACTGTTTTTT
CDR3: CASSIGTENEKLFF

size: many
D: TRBD1
J: TRBJ1-4
V: TRBV20-1
DNA: TGCAGTGCTACCGGGACAGGGGTCGAAAAACTGTTTTTT
CDR3: CSATGTGVEKLFF

size: few
D: TRBD1
J: TRBJ2-7
V: TRBV6-2/TRBV6-3
DNA: TGTGCCAGCAGGATTACAGGGGACGGCTCCTACGAGCAGTACTTC
CDR3: CASRITGDGSYEQYF

size: many
D: TRBD1
J: TRBJ1-5
V: TRBV24-1
DNA: TGTGCCACCAGTGACGCCGGACAGGGGCCCAATCAGCCCCAGCATTTT
CDR3: CATSDAGQGPNQPQHF

size: few
D: TRBD1
J: TRBJ2-7
V: TRBV20-1
DNA: TGCAGTGCTAAAGGGGGCCATTTCTACGAGCAGTACTTC
CDR3: CSAKGGHFYEQYF

size: few
D: NA
J: TRBJ2-7
V: TRBV5-6
DNA: TGTGCCAGCAGTCAGGGACCCGCCTACGAGCAGTACTTC
CDR3: CASSQGPAYEQYF

size: NA
D: NA
J: TRBJ1-1
V: TRBV7-2
DNA: TGTGCCAGCAGCTTATGGGGACAAGCGAACACTGAAGCTTTCTTT
CDR3: CASSLWGQANTEAFF

size: once
D: NA
J: TRBJ1-1
V: TRBV20-1
DNA: TGCAGTGCCCTGGAAGGTCCCACTGAAGCTCTCTTT
CDR3: CSALEGPTEALF

size: many
D: NA
J: TRBJ1-5
V: TRBV19
DNA: TGTGCCAGTTCGTCGAGAGGGTCGGTCAGTCAGCCCCAGCATTTT
CDR3: CASSSRGSVSQPQHF

size: few
D: NA
J: TRBJ2-7
V: TRBV9
DNA: TGTGCCAGCCGCAGTTGGGGGGACTACGAGCAGTACTTC
CDR3: CASRSWGDYEQYF

size: NA
D: NA
J: TRBJ1-1
V: TRBV7-6
DNA: TGTGCCAGCAGCACCTACAGGCCCGGGAGCACTGAAGCTTTCTTT
CDR3: CASSTYRPGSTEAFF

size: few
D: NA
J: TRBJ1-2
V: TRBV7-6
DNA: TGTGCCAGCAGCTTTAAGCCCAACTATGGCTACACCTTC
CDR3: CASSFKPNYGYTF

size: NA
D: NA
J: TRBJ1-1
V: TRBV29-1
DNA: TGCAGCGTTGATGGGGGGGCCTTGAACACTGAAGCTTTCTTT
CDR3: CSVDGGALNTEAFF

size: NA
D: NA
J: TRBJ2-5
V: TRBV24-1
DNA: TGTGCCAGCAATCAAGGGAGACCGGGGGAGACCCAGTACTTC
CDR3: CASNQGRPGETQYF

size: NA
D: NA
J: TRBJ1-2
V: TRBV20-1
DNA: TGCAGTGCGGGGGGGGAGGACGGCTACACCTTC
CDR3: CSAGGEDGYTF

size: NA
D: TRBD1
J: TRBJ1-1
V: TRBV5-1
DNA: TGCGCCAGCAGGCCGGGACAGGTGGGAGTGAACACTGAAGCTTTCTTT
CDR3: CASRPGQVGVNTEAFF

size: NA
D: NA
J: TRBJ2-1
V: TRBV2
DNA: TGTGCCAGCAGTGAAGTCACTAACTGCTACAATGAGCAGTTCTTC
CDR3: CASSEVTNCYNEQFF

size: few
D: NA
J: TRBJ2-5
V: TRBV5-4
DNA: TGTGCCAGCAGTACACAGAAATTACAAGAGACCCAGTACTTC
CDR3: CASSTQKLQETQYF

size: NA
D: NA
J: TRBJ1-2
V: TRBV20-1
DNA: TGCAGTGCCCTTGACAGGACCTATGGCTACACCTTC
CDR3: CSALDRTYGYTF

size: once
D: TRBD1
J: TRBJ1-6
V: TRBV15
DNA: TGTGCCACCAGCAGAGAGGGACAGACGAATTCACCCCTCCACTTT
CDR3: CATSREGQTNSPLHF

size: NA
D: NA
J: TRBJ2-3
V: TRBV7-2
DNA: TGTGCCAGCAGCTCGGAACGGGTCCCAGATACGCAGTATTTT
CDR3: CASSSERVPDTQYF

size: NA
D: NA
J: TRBJ1-1
V: TRBV7-2
DNA: TGTGCCAGCAGCCTGAGCTCTGGGGACACTGAAGCTTTCTTT
CDR3: CASSLSSGDTEAFF

size: many
D: TRBD1
J: TRBJ1-6
V: TRBV2
DNA: TGTGCCAGCAGGGATTGGACAGGGGGCAGTTCACCCCTCCACTTT
CDR3: CASRDWTGGSSPLHF

size: NA
D: TRBD2
J: TRBJ2-2
V: TRBV7-9
DNA: TGTGCCAGCAGCCCTGGACTAGCGGGAGGTCGTGTGTTCGACACCGGGGAGCTGTTTTTT
CDR3: CASSPGLAGGRVFDTGELFF

size: many
D: TRBD1
J: TRBJ1-1
V: TRBV10-3
DNA: TGTGCCATCAGACGGGACAGGGGAATCACTGAAGCTTTCTTT
CDR3: CAIRRDRGITEAFF

size: many
D: TRBD1
J: TRBJ2-7
V: TRBV10-3
DNA: TGTGCCATCAGCGACAGGGGGAGGTACGAGCAGTACTTC
CDR3: CAISDRGRYEQYF

size: NA
D: NA
J: TRBJ1-2
V: TRBV29-1
DNA: TGCAGCGTTGAGGGCCAGCAAAATAACTGTGGCTACACCTTC
CDR3: CSVEGQQNNCGYTF

size: NA
D: NA
J: TRBJ1-6
V: TRBV20-1
DNA: TGCAGTCCTGGGGCTCCCGATAATTCACCCCTCCACTTT
CDR3: CSPGAPDNSPLHF

size: NA
D: TRBD1
J: TRBJ1-6
V: TRBV7-9
DNA: TGTGCCAGCAGCTTGACAGGGTGGAATTCACCCCTCCACTTT
CDR3: CASSLTGWNSPLHF

size: NA
D: NA
J: TRBJ2-7
V: TRBV20-1
DNA: TGCAGTGCTCAGGACAGAATTAAAACCTACGAGCAGTACTTC
CDR3: CSAQDRIKTYEQYF

size: NA
D: NA
J: TRBJ2-7
V: TRBV27
DNA: TGTGCCAGCAGTATTAGCTCCCGGGGGCCCTACGAGCAGTACTTC
CDR3: CASSISSRGPYEQYF

size: many
D: NA
J: TRBJ1-1
V: TRBV5-1
DNA: TGTGCCAGCAGCTTAGGCCTAGGGAACACTGAAGCTTTCTTT
CDR3: CASSLGLGNTEAFF

size: many
D: NA
J: TRBJ2-7
V: TRBV7-2
DNA: TGTGCCAGCAGACGTAACAGCGAGCAGTACTTC
CDR3: CASRRNSEQYF